This T cell receptor (beta chain) came from a study of technical replicates of blood from a handful of donors. The germline V gene has CDR1 KGHSH and CDR2 LQKENI. CDR3 length: 14 residues. V lost 3 bases to trimming and J lost 10 bases, with 13 bases between them. TCRdb's table, derived via immunoSEQ multiplex PCR, lists solely in-frame clones and lacks some. The table shows 59,000 or so clones, with around 93% occurring only once. The TCR originated in a human donor in good health. Some clones in this sample may be carry-over from other donors' samples. This chain connects TRBV18 to TRBJ1-6; TRBD1 is a possible D gene (5 bases). Material: PBMCs. The CDR3 region is CASSPQGPESPLHF. The CDR3 nucleotides are TGTGCCAGCTCACCCCAGGGCCCGGAATCACCCCTCCACTTT.